Included here is one T cell receptor (beta chain) sequence, with context. The antigen remains unidentified. Germline and junction disagree at one end, which may indicate a read error. Germline CDR1 MNHEY, CDR2 SVGEGT. CDR3 length equals 12 residues. This record comes from a study of T cell responses to AZD1222 COVID-19 vaccine. The assay was immunoSEQ multiplex PCR, and TCRdb's table has in-frame clones only and misses some. Here the sample spans tens of thousands of clones, approximately 80% being singletons. Study results and limitations: After the peak T cell response, and only then, were repertoires sampled. Spike-specific TCR depth and breadth grew after two AZD1222 doses. Across the whole spike, CD4 TCRs peaked at regions 160-218 and 743-854.

The receptor was isolated from an adult who received the AZD1222 COVID-19 vaccine. The sample consisted of peripheral blood, taken 28 days after the second AZD1222 dose. V and J are TRBV6-2 or TRBV6-3 and TRBJ2-5; 9 nucleotides line up with TRBD2. The CDR3 region has the DNA TGTGCCAGCAGTTTCGGACTAGCGTATTGCGACTTC. Translation: CASSFGLAYCDF.